This T cell receptor (beta chain) originates from a study of blood T cell repertoires in COVID-19. The wider study: The samples span acute and convalescent COVID-19 from the United States, Italy and Spain.

Generated by immunoSEQ multiplex PCR, the TCRdb table keeps only in-frame clones and is missing some. The profile shows 250,000 or so clones, 85% of them singletons. Participants spanned ages roughly 18 to 90 years and resided in roughly 22 US areas. Which cohort a participant joined came from the clinical history participants gave. Exposed volunteers were people who met a COVID-19 case within 2 weeks before study entry. The germline V gene encodes CDR1 LNHNV and CDR2 YYDKDF (reference sequence). V lost 4 bases and J 4 bases, leaving 8 bases between the germline ends. CDR3 length equals 13 residues. The receptor's source is a woman aged 45-65 years who had been exposed to COVID-19. Specimen: PBMCs or T cells enriched from blood (not recorded which). The rearrangement links TRBV15 to TRBJ1-5, with D perhaps matching TRBD1 (6 bases). The CDR3 DNA sequence: TGTGCCACCAGCACTACAGGGAATCAGCCCCAGCATTTT. The encoded protein is CATSTTGNQPQHF.